A single sample gave rise to the 22 T cell receptor beta chains below, sequenced in a study of beta chain features in type 1 diabetes. Isolated RNA was reverse transcribed in full, so expressed TCRB transcripts were sequenced. Sequenced by immunoSEQ multiplex PCR; TCRdb stores in-frame clones only, minus some. Among roughly 130,000 clones, approximately 9.2% were seen once, and the ten largest hold 0.68%. What was sequenced was central memory CD4+ T cells from blood. Receptor source: a man aged 18 to 30 in good health.

This clone was recorded many times. The rearrangement joins TRBV19 to TRBJ2-7, with TRBD2 as a possible D gene (5 bases). The CDR3 is 12 residues long. The germline CDR1 and CDR2 sequences are LNHDA and SQIVND (reference sequence). Deletions cut 5 bases from V and 0 bases from J, with 5 bases between. The CDR3 sequence: CASSRGSYEQYF. The CDR3 DNA reads as TGTGCCAGTAGTCGGGGCTCCTACGAGCAGTACTTC.

J is TRBJ2-7 and V is TRBV18; 9 bases line up with TRBD1. This CDR3 spans 14 amino acids. Germline CDR1 reads KGHSH; CDR2 reads LQKENI. The ends lost 0 bases at V and 4 bases at J; junction bases unmatched: 1. CDR3 protein: CASSPPDRGYEQYF. Here the CDR3 DNA reads TGTGCCAGCTCACCACCGGACAGGGGTTACGAGCAGTACTTC.

The sample holds a few counts of this clone. The genes are TRBV4-3 and TRBJ2-1; 9 positions agree with TRBD1. This CDR3 has 15 residues. The J segment lost 6 bases and the V segment lost 5 bases, leaving 8 bases of the junction unmatched. The germline CDR1 and CDR2 sequences are LGHNA and YSLEER. The CDR3 coding sequence is TGCGCCAGCAGCATAGGAAGGACAGGGGTCAATGAGCAGTTCTTC. The encoded protein is CASSIGRTGVNEQFF.

The chain has TRBV6-5 and TRBJ2-5; 8 nucleotides agree with TRBD1. Germline lookup yields CDR1 MNHEY and CDR2 SVGAGI. The CDR3 runs to 15 residues. V lost 0 bases, J lost 4 bases, and 4 bases stayed unmatched. DNA of the CDR3: TGTGCCAGCAGTTACTCGACAGGGGCCCGAGAGACCCAGTACTTC. Residues: CASSYSTGARETQYF.

This clone was seen only a few times. The chain is built from TRBV7-2 and TRBJ2-3; 11 bases are a match to TRBD2. Germline CDR1 is SGHTA and CDR2 is FQGNSA. V shed 3 bases, J shed 5 bases, and the junction held 4 bases outside the gene matches. The CDR3 is 15 amino acids. The CDR3 coding sequence is TGTGCCAGCAGCTTGTCTAGCGGGAGGCGAGATACGCAGTATTTT. This translates into CASSLSSGRRDTQYF.

Here the CDR3 DNA reads TGTGCCAGCAGACAGGACAGGGGGGGCGGCTACACCTTC. Protein sequence: CASRQDRGGGYTF. This chain connects TRBV5-4 to TRBJ1-2; 10 nucleotides agree with TRBD1. J lost 8 bases, V lost 5 bases, and 6 bases had no gene match. This CDR3 has 13 amino acids. CDR1 SGHNT and CDR2 YYREEE come from the germline V gene (reference sequence).

The chain recombines TRBV9 with TRBJ2-2; 10 nucleotides agree with TRBD1. CDR3 length equals 18 residues. Trimming took 2 bases from V and 4 from J; bases not matched to a gene: 11. Germline V lookup: CDR1 SGDLS, CDR2 YYNGEE. CDR3 residues: CASSVRGGGQGITGELFF. CDR3 sequence (DNA): TGTGCCAGCAGCGTGAGAGGGGGGGGACAGGGGATCACCGGGGAGCTGTTTTTT.

The chain recombines TRBV28 with TRBJ1-2, with unresolved D. From germline, CDR1 is MDHEN and CDR2 SYDVKM. This CDR3 is built from 15 residues. Trimming left V 2 bases short and J 4 bases short, with 14 bases between. This CDR3 is CASSLAMTTTYGYTF. CDR3 in DNA: TGTGCCAGCAGTTTAGCGATGACTACAACCTATGGCTACACCTTC.

This rearrangement joins TRBV7-2 to TRBJ1-1; D is perhaps TRBD1 (5 bases). Per germline, CDR1 SGHTA and CDR2 FQGNSA. V lost 5 bases and J 5 bases, leaving 18 bases between the germline ends. This CDR3 region has 15 residues. The CDR3: CASSPQVGGGTEAFF. The CDR3 bases are TGTGCCAGCAGCCCGCAGGTCGGGGGTGGGACTGAAGCTTTCTTT.

The chain uses TRBV7-2 and TRBJ1-6; no clear D. The CDR3 is 15 residues long. V shed 0 bases and J shed 3 bases, with 6 bases lying between them. Germline V CDR1 and CDR2: SGHTA, FQGNSA. The CDR3 here is CASSLAVLYNSPLHF. The CDR3 DNA reads TGTGCCAGCAGCTTAGCCGTACTCTATAATTCACCCCTCCACTTT.

The V gene is TRBV4-1, the J gene TRBJ2-7; 12 bases are shared with TRBD2. J was trimmed by 6 bases and V by 4 bases; bases with no gene match: 16. The germline CDR1 and CDR2 sequences are MGHRA and YSYEKL. This CDR3 has 18 residues. CDR3 in DNA: TGCGCCAGCAGCCGGACAGGGGTGCTAGCGGGGGGGCGCCTCGAGCAGTACTTC. Translated: CASSRTGVLAGGRLEQYF.

The chain combines TRBV7-2 with TRBJ2-1, with 7 positions matching TRBD1. The germline CDR1 and CDR2 sequences are SGHTA and FQGNSA. The CDR3 consists of 15 residues. V trimming: 5 bases; J trimming: 0 bases; junction bases outside the gene matches: 4. CDR3 loop: CASSKGQSSYNEQFF. The CDR3 DNA is TGTGCCAGCAGCAAGGGACAGAGCTCCTACAATGAGCAGTTCTTC.

The sample holds many counts of this clone. This chain links TRBV5-4 with TRBJ2-2; 7 bases are a match to TRBD1. Germline V lookup: CDR1 SGHNT, CDR2 YYREEE (reference sequence). The CDR3 length is 15 residues. The trim removed 5 bases at V and 0 bases at J, leaving 4 bases unmatched. This chain's CDR3 is CASRQGQSNTGELFF. The CDR3 region has the DNA TGTGCCAGCAGACAGGGACAGTCGAACACCGGGGAGCTGTTTTTT.

The genes are TRBV7-2 and TRBJ2-2, with D perhaps TRBD1 (5 bases). The V and J ends lost 3 bases and 5 bases respectively, with 10 bases between them. Germline loops: CDR1 SGHTA, CDR2 FQGNSA. The CDR3 totals 14 residues. CDR3 sequence reads: CASSFSGNTGELFF. In DNA form, the CDR3 reads TGTGCCAGCAGCTTTTCAGGGAATACCGGGGAGCTGTTTTTT.

This clone was found a few times. This sequence joins TRBV19 and TRBJ2-5, with D maybe TRBD1 (5 bases). Per germline, CDR1 LNHDA and CDR2 SQIVND (reference sequence). This CDR3 region has 12 residues. Trimming cost V 5 bases and J 3 bases, with 7 bases left between them. The CDR3 DNA reads as TGTGCCAGTAGTCAGGGAAAAGAGACCCAGTACTTC. It specifies CASSQGKETQYF.

This clone was seen a handful of times. The genes are TRBV27 and TRBJ1-6; no clear D. Germline assignment: CDR1 MNHEY and CDR2 SMNVEV (reference sequence). The V gene lost 2 bases and the J gene lost 10 bases, with 12 bases spanning the gap. This CDR3 is built from 14 residues. Here the CDR3 reads CASSLEGIWSPLHF. CDR3 sequence (DNA): TGTGCCAGCAGTTTAGAGGGAATATGGTCACCCCTCCACTTT.

This clone appeared a few times. The rearrangement joins TRBV7-8 to TRBJ2-3; D may be TRBD2 (6 bases). The V end lost 0 bases, the J end lost 1 base, and 8 bases lay between the germline ends. Germline V gives CDR1 SGHVS, CDR2 FQNEAQ. The CDR3 consists of 15 residues. The DNA of the CDR3 is TGTGCCAGCAGCTTAGCGGAGCGGGGCACAGATACGCAGTATTTT. As protein: CASSLAERGTDTQYF.

This clone was picked up many times. The V gene is TRBV12-5, the J gene TRBJ2-3, with D unresolved. The CDR3 has 12 residues. Germline loops: CDR1 LGHNT, CDR2 FRNRAP. Trimming cost V 7 bases and J 4 bases, with 9 bases left between them. CDR3 residues: CASAKEADTQYF. The CDR3 nucleotides are TGTGCTAGTGCCAAAGAGGCAGATACGCAGTATTTT.

This sequence joins TRBV7-9 and TRBJ2-5; 7 bases fit TRBD1. The end of the DNA is better explained by TRBJ2-7, so the J call may be wrong. CDR1 is SEHNR, CDR2 FQNEAQ, per germline (reference sequence). There are 14 residues in the CDR3. CDR3: CASSLGRGSYEQYF. The CDR3 region has the DNA TGTGCCAGCAGCTTAGGCAGGGGGAGCTACGAGCAGTACTTC.

The chain combines TRBV9 with TRBJ1-2, with D unresolved. From germline, CDR1 is SGDLS and CDR2 YYNGEE. Trimming pared 4 bases from V and 6 bases from J, leaving 13 bases between. This CDR3 is built from 13 residues. The CDR3 protein is CASSPGSRHGYTF. Written as DNA, the CDR3 is TGTGCCAGCAGCCCGGGATCGCGACATGGCTACACCTTC.

In this sample, this clone turned up a few times. CDR3 sequence reads: CASGFGGNTIYF. In DNA, the CDR3 is TGTGCCAGCGGATTCGGGGGAAACACCATATATTTT. The chain links TRBV28 to TRBJ1-3; D not certain. V was pared by 8 bases and J by 4 bases, with 9 bases between. Germline-derived CDR1 and CDR2 are MDHEN and SYDVKM. This CDR3 comprises 12 residues.

The sample holds a few counts of this clone. The V gene is TRBV11-3, the J gene TRBJ2-5; no definite D call. This CDR3 spans 13 amino acids. Germline lookup yields CDR1 SGHNT and CDR2 YENEEA. V gave up 1 base and J gave up 7 bases, with 10 bases separating them. CDR3 DNA: TGTGCCAGCAGCTTAGGTGGCGCAGGGACCCAGTACTTC. Translated, it gives CASSLGGAGTQYF.